Described below is a single TCR beta chain sequence and its context. Its antigen remains unknown. PCR was performed using 60 Vbeta and 13 Jbeta primers. Using immunoSEQ multiplex PCR, the repertoire was profiled, and TCRdb retains in-frame clones only, with some absent. The table lists around 230,000 clones, around 83% of them singletons, with about 0.25% in the top ten. The sample belongs to a study of cytomegalovirus exposure and HLA in healthy donors. General observations from the study: Donor immune exposure was known only as CMV serostatus. Several of the most significant clusters were apparently associated with common viral pathogens in a later analysis. On later analysis, the bulk of CMV-associated TCR beta chains appeared to be HLA-restricted.

Germline V gives CDR1 GTSNPN, CDR2 SVGIG (reference sequence). After removal of 8 bases from V and 6 bases from J, the junction contained 9 bases not matched to a gene. The CDR3 consists of 12 residues. The sequenced material came from PBMCs. This sequence was found in a girl aged 2-10 years in good health and CMV-seronegative. This chain connects TRBV30 to TRBJ2-7; TRBD1 aligns across 8 bases. In DNA, the CDR3 is TGTGCCCAAGGGACAGGTTTCGGCGAGCAGTACTTC. Protein product: CAQGTGFGEQYF.